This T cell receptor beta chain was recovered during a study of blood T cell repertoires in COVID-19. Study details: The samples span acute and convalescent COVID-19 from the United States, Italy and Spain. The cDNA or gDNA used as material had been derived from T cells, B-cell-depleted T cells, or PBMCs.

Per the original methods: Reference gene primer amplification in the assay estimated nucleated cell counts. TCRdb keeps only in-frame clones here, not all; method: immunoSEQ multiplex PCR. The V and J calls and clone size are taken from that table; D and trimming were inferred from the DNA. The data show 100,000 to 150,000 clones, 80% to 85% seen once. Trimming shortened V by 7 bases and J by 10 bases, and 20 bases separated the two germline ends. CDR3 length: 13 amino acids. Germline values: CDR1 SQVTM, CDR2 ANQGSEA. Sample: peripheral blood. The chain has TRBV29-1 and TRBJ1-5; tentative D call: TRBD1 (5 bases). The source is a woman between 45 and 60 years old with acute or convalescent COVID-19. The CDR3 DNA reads TGCAGCGCCGTCACCTCGACAGCCAGCCCCCAGCATTTT. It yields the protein CSAVTSTASPQHF.